Following are 9 T cell receptor beta chains from one sample sequenced in a study of read filtering for tumor transcriptome and immune sequencing. This library used roughly 400 ng RNA and molecular barcoded adaptors spanning alpha/delta and beta/gamma chains. In TCRdb, the reads were re-called with MiXCR into one record per CDR3 protein. Of fewer than 90,000 distinct CDR3 sequences in the sample, approximately 13% are singletons; the top ten hold 15%. The sample consisted of a population of CD138-negative cells sorted from bone marrow. The receptors were sampled from a donor aged 40 or older with multiple myeloma.

Ten or more counts support this clonotype. The rearrangement uses TRBV19 and TRBJ2-1, with a tentative D call TRBD1 (7 bases). Germline CDR1 and CDR2: LNHDA and SQIVND (reference sequence). V lost 7 bases to trimming and J lost 6 bases, with 16 bases between them. The CDR3 totals 14 residues. The CDR3 DNA sequence: TGTGCCAGTACGGTGACAGGGAGGAGCAATGAGCAGTTCTTC. Translating gives CASTVTGRSNEQFF.

This clonotype showed up many times. This chain connects TRBV24-1 to TRBJ2-1, with TRBD2 identical over 9 bases. Trimming cost V 4 bases and J 4 bases; bases outside gene matches: 7. Germline V gene lookup returns CDR1 KGHDR and CDR2 SFDVKD. The length of the CDR3 is 16 residues. The CDR3: CATSDPGLALYNEQFF. CDR3 DNA sequence: TGTGCCACCAGTGACCCCGGACTAGCGTTGTACAATGAGCAGTTCTTC.

This clonotype has at least ten counts. The J gene is TRBJ2-1, the V gene TRBV5-1; 11 positions agree with TRBD1. Germline CDR1 is SGHRS and CDR2 is YFSETQ. CDR3 size: 16 residues. Unmatched junction bases numbered 10, after V lost 6 bases and J lost 5 bases. CDR3 sequence reads: CASTIWGTGGNNEQFF. DNA for the CDR3: TGCGCCAGCACAATCTGGGGGACAGGGGGAAACAATGAGCAGTTCTTC.

In this sample, this clonotype turned up many times. This chain joins TRBV5-4 and TRBJ2-1; D call uncertain. The CDR3 is 14 amino acids. Trimming took off 6 bases at V and 10 bases at J, with 20 bases between the two ends. Germline V gives CDR1 SGHNT, CDR2 YYREEE (reference sequence). The CDR3 region has the DNA TGTGCCAGCACTCTAGGGTCTGGCTCTAGGGAGCAGTTCTTC. It codes for CASTLGSGSREQFF.

The rearrangement uses TRBV20-1 and TRBJ2-7; a possible D gene is TRBD1 (5 bases). The CDR3 covers 11 residues. Germline assignment: CDR1 DFQATT and CDR2 SNEGSKA (reference sequence). V was shortened by 5 bases and J by 7 bases, with 12 bases between the two germline ends. The CDR3 sequence is CSAGATWEQYF. Here the CDR3 DNA reads TGCAGTGCTGGGGCGACGTGGGAGCAGTACTTC.

This clonotype was recorded at least ten times. A read error may explain this, as a much larger clone is one base away. The rearrangement uses TRBV20-1 and TRBJ2-1, with no clear D. Germline loops: CDR1 DFQATT, CDR2 SNEGSKA (reference sequence). This CDR3 is built from 13 residues. The CDR3 here is CSGVVAPTNGQFF. The CDR3 DNA follows: TGCAGTGGAGTAGTAGCCCCGACCAATGGGCAGTTCTTC.

This clonotype was seen repeatedly, ten times or more. The chain joins TRBV5-1 to TRBJ1-1, with D hard to call. Trimming took 4 bases from V and 5 from J, leaving 15 bases between them. The germline V gene encodes CDR1 SGHRS and CDR2 YFSETQ. The CDR3 length is 14 residues. CDR3 in DNA: TGCGCCAGCAGCCCCCGGGTAGGCGGAACTGAAGCTTTCTTT. It yields the protein CASSPRVGGTEAFF.

This clonotype was observed many times. An end of the junction differs from the germline gene, which may be a read error. The CDR3 region is CASQVPQTSTLYHF. CDR3 DNA sequence: TGTGCCAGCCAGGTTCCCCAGACATCAACACTCTACCACTTT. The chain links TRBV19 to TRBJ1-1; no definite D call. Looked up from germline, CDR1 is LNHDA and CDR2 is SQIVND (reference sequence). The CDR3 has 14 residues. The full variable domain, in which reference TRBV19 and TRBJ1-1 provide the parts outside the CDR3, is DGGITQSPKYLFRKEGQNVTLSCEQNLNHDAMYWYRQDPGQGLRLIYYSQIVNDFQKGDIAEGYSVSREKKESFPLTVTSAQKNPTAFYLCASQVPQTSTLYHFGQGTRLTVV.

This clonotype was found many times. The chain links TRBV5-4 to TRBJ1-1; TRBD1 agrees at 9 bases. Trimming cost V 4 bases and J 0 bases; bases outside gene matches: 4. Germline CDR1 is SGHNT and CDR2 is YYREEE (reference sequence). This CDR3 is 15 amino acids long. This CDR3 reads CASSPGQGMNTEAFF. The CDR3 nucleotides read TGTGCCAGCAGCCCGGGACAGGGAATGAACACTGAAGCTTTCTTT.